The clone carrying this T cell receptor beta chain was observed a few times. The antigen is unknown. The entry originates in a study of vaccination and CD4 T cells after COVID-19. Study summary: Median draw time for post-COVID samples was 85 to 120 days post-diagnosis (range 35 to 161).

Treatment noted: roughly 11-day PBMC culture with coronavirus spike peptide pools or control peptides (ViraFEST assay). Oncomine TCR Beta short-read sequencing was applied to DNA from cultured CD4+ T cells. Using the QIAamp micro DNA kit, genomic DNA was extracted from the CD4+ T cells that had been cultured. In TCRdb, the PCR reads were re-called with MiXCR into one record per CDR3 protein. The sample consists of roughly 10,000 distinct CDR3 sequences, under 55% of them appearing once. Notes on the study in general: Rising from about 20 to 38, the median of SARS-CoV-2-reactive clonotypes did not change significantly.

V was pared by 6 bases and J by 3 bases, with 20 bases between. The CDR3 loop spans 16 amino acids. The sample consisted of CD4+ T cells from blood, cultured in vitro. The receptor was isolated from a human donor who had recovered from COVID-19. The chain is built from TRBV12-3 or TRBV12-4 and TRBJ2-5, with unresolved D. DNA for the CDR3: TGTGCCAGCAGGTCCTCTGAGTTTTCGGCTAAAGAGACCCAGTACTTC. Its translation: CASRSSEFSAKETQYF.